This T cell receptor beta chain was observed in a study of blood T cell repertoires in COVID-19. The sample holds a few counts of this clone. Germline V gene sequence: CDR1 SGHTA, CDR2 FQGNSA. Deletions cut 4 bases from V and 2 bases from J, with 4 bases between. CDR3 length equals 12 residues. Profiled with immunoSEQ multiplex PCR; TCRdb holds only in-frame clones, not every one. Here the sample spans approximately 41,000 clones, 80% to 90% being singletons. This sequence joins TRBV7-2 and TRBJ2-3; D not resolved. This receptor was obtained from a woman aged 40 to 50 with acute or convalescent COVID-19. The sample consisted of peripheral blood. CDR3 nucleotides: TGTGCCAGCAGCTCCCACACAGATACGCAGTATTTT. This sequence encodes CASSSHTDTQYF.